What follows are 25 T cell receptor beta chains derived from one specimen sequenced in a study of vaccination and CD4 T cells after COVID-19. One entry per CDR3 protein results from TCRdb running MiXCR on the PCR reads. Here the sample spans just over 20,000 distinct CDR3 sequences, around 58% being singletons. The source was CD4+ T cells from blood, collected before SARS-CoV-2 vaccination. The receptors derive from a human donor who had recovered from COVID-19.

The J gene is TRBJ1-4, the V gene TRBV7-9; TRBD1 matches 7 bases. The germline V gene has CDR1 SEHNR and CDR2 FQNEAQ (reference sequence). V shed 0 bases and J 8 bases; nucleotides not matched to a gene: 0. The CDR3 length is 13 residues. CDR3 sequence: CASSLAGGEKLFF. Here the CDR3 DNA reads TGTGCCAGCAGCTTAGCAGGGGGCGAAAAACTGTTTTTT.

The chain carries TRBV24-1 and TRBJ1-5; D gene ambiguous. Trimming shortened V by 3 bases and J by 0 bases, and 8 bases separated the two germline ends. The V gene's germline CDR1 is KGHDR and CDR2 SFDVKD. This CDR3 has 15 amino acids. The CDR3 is CATSDGQYSNQPQHF. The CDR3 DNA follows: TGTGCCACCAGTGATGGCCAGTATAGCAATCAGCCCCAGCATTTT.

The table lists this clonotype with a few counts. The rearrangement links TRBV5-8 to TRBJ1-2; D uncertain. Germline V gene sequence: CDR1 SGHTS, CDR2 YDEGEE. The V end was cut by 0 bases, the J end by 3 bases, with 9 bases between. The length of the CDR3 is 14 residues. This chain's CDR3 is CASSLGQAYYGYTF. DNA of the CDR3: TGTGCCAGCAGCTTGGGTCAGGCATACTATGGCTACACCTTC.

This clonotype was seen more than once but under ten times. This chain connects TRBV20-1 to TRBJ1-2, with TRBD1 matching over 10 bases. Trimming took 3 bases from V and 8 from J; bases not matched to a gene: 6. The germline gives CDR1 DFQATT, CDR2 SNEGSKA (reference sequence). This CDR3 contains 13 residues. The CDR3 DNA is TGCAGTGCTAGCCGGGACAGGGGATTCGGCTACACCTTC. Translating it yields CSASRDRGFGYTF.

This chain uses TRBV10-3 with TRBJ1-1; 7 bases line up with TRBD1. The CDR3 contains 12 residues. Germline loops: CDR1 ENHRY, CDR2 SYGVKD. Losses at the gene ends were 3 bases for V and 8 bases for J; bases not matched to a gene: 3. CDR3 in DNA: TGTGCCATCAGTGACAAGGACAGGGAAGCTTTCTTT. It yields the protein CAISDKDREAFF.

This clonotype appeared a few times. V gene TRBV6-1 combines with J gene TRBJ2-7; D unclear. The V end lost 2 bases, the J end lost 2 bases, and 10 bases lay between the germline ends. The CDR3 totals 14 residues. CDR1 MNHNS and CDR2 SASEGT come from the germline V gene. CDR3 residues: CASSELRATYEQYF. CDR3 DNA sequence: TGTGCCAGCAGTGAACTAAGGGCCACCTACGAGCAGTACTTC.

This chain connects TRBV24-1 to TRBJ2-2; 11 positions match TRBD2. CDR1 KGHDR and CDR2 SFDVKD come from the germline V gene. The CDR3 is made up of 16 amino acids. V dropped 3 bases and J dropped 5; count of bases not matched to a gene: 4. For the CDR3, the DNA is TGTGCCACCAGTGATCTAGCGGGAGGTGAGACCGGGGAGCTGTTTTTT. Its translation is CATSDLAGGETGELFF.

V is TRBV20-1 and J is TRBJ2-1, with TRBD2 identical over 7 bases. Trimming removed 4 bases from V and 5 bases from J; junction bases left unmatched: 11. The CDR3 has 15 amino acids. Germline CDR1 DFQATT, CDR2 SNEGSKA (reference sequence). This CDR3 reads CSANPAREVHNEQFF. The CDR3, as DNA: TGCAGTGCTAACCCAGCCCGGGAGGTCCACAATGAGCAGTTCTTC.

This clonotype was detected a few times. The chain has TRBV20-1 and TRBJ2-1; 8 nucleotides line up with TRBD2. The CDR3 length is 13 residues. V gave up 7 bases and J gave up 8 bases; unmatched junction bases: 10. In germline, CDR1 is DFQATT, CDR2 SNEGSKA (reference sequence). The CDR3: CSGPGLGSYEQFF. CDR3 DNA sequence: TGCAGTGGACCGGGACTAGGGTCCTATGAGCAGTTCTTC.

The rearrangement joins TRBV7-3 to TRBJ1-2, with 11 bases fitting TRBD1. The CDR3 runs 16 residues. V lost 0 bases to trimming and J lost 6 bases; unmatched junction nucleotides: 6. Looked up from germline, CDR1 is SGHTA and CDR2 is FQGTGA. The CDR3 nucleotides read TGTGCCAGCAGCTTAACGGGGACAGGGGGACTCGATGGCTACACCTTC. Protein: CASSLTGTGGLDGYTF.

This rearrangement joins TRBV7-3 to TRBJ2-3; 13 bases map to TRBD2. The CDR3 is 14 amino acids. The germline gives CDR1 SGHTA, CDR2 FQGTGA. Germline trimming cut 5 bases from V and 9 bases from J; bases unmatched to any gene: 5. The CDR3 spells CASSLGTSGTTQYF. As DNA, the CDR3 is TGTGCCAGCAGCCTGGGGACTAGCGGGACCACGCAGTATTTT.

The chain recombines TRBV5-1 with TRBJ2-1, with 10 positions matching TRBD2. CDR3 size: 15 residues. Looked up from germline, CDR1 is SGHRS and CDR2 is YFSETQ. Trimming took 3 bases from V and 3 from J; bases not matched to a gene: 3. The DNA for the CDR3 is TGCGCCAGCAGCTCAGGACTAGCGGTCTACAATGAGCAGTTCTTC. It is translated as CASSSGLAVYNEQFF. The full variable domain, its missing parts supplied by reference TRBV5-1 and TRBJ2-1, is KAGVTQTPRYLIKTRGQQVTLSCSPISGHRSVSWYQQTPGQGLQFLFEYFSETQRNKGNFPGRFSGRQFSNSRSEMNVSTLELGDSALYLCASSSGLAVYNEQFFGPGTRLTVL.

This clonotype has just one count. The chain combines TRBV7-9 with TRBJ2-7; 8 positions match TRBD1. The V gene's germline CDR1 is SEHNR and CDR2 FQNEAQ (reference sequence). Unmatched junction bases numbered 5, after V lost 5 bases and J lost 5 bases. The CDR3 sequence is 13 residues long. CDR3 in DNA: TGTGCCAGCAGCCCGACAGGGGACGACGAGCAGTACTTC. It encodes CASSPTGDDEQYF.

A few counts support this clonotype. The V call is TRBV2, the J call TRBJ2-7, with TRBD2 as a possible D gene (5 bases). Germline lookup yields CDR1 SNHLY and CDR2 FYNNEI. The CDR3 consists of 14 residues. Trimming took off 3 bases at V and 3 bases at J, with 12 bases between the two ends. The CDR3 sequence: CASSDLASNYEQYF. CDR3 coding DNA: TGTGCCAGCAGTGACCTAGCTTCAAACTACGAGCAGTACTTC. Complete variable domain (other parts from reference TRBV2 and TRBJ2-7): EPEVTQTPSHQVTQMGQEVILRCVPISNHLYFYWYRQILGQKVEFLVSFYNNEISEKSEIFDDQFSVERPDGSNFTLKIRSTKLEDSAMYFCASSDLASNYEQYFGPGTRLTVT.

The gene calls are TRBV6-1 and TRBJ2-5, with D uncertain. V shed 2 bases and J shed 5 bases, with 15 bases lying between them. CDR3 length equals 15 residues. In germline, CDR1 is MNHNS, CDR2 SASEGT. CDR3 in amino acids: CASSERSDGRETQYF. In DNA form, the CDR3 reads TGTGCCAGCAGTGAACGGAGTGACGGTCGGGAGACCCAGTACTTC.

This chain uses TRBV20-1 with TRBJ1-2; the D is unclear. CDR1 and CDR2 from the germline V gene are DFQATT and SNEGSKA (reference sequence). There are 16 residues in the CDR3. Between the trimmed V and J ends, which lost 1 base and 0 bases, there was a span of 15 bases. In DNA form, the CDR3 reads TGCAGTGCTAGAGTCCCACTGTACGCCCCTAACTATGGCTACACCTTC. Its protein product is CSARVPLYAPNYGYTF.

Written as DNA, the CDR3 is TGCGCCAGCAGCCAAGATCCGGGACGACAAGAGACCCAGTACTTC. This gives the protein CASSQDPGRQETQYF. The rearrangement joins TRBV4-1 to TRBJ2-5, with D perhaps given as TRBD1 or TRBD2 (5 bases each). V was cut by 0 bases and J by 2 bases, with 10 bases left in between. The V gene's germline CDR1 is MGHRA and CDR2 YSYEKL. The CDR3 covers 15 residues.

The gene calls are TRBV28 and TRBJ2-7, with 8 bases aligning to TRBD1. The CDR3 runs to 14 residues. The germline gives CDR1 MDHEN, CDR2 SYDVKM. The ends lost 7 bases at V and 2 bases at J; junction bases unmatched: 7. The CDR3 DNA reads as TGTGCCAGCATCGGACAGGGACTTACCTACGAGCAGTACTTC. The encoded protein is CASIGQGLTYEQYF.

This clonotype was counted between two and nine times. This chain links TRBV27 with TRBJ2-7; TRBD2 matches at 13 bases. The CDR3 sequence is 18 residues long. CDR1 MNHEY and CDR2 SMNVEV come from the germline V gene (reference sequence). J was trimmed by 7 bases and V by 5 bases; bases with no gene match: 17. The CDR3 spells CASSLKPTGLAGTHEQYF. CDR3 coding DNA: TGTGCCAGCAGTCTAAAACCCACGGGACTAGCGGGAACCCATGAGCAGTACTTC.

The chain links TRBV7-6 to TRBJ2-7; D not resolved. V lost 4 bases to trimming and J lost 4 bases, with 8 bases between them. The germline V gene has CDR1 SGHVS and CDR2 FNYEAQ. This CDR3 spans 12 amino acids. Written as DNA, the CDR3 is TGTGCCAGCAGCTCTGAGTGGTACGAGCAGTACTTC. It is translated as CASSSEWYEQYF.

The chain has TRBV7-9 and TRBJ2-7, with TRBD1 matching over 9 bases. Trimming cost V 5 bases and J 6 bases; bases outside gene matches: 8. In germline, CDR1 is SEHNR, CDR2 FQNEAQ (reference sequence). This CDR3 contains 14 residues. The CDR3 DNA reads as TGTGCCAGCAGCCCCTGGGGACAGGGTTTCGAGCAGTACTTC. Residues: CASSPWGQGFEQYF.

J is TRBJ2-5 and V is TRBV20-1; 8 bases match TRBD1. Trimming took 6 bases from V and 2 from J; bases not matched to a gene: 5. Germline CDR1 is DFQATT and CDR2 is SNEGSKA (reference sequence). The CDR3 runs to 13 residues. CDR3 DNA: TGCAGTGCGTCGGGACAGGTTCAAGAGACCCAGTACTTC. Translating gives CSASGQVQETQYF.

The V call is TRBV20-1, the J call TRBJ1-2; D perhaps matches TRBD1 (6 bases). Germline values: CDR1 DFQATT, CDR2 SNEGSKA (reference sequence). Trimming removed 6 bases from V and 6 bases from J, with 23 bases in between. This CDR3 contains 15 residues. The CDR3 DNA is TGCAGTGCCTCAAGGGACGGAGGGGGAATCAATGGCTACACCTTC. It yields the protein CSASRDGGGINGYTF.

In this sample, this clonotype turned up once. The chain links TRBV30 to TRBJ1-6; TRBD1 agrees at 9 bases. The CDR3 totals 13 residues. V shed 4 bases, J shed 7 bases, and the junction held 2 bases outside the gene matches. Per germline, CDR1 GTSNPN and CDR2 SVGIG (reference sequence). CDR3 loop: CAWNRGRNSPLHF. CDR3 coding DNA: TGTGCCTGGAACAGGGGGCGGAATTCACCCCTCCACTTT. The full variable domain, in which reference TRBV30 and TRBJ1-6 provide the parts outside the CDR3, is SQTIHQWPATLVQPVGSPLSLECTVEGTSNPNLYWYRQAAGRGLQLLFYSVGIGQISSEVPQNLSASRPQDRQFILSSKKLLLSDSGFYLCAWNRGRNSPLHFGNGTRLTVT.

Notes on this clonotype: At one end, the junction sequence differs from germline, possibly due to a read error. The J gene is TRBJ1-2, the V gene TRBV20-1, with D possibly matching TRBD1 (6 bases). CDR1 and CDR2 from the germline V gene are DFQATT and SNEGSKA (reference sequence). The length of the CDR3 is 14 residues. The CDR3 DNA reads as TGCAGTGCCAGAGCCAGGACAGCGTTATATGGCTACACCTTC. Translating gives CSARARTALYGYTF.